This T cell receptor beta chain was identified in a study of graft-versus-host responses after intestinal transplantation. The wider study: In this cohort, recipients had multivisceral, liver-intestinal, or isolated intestinal transplants. Recipients uniformly received anti-thymocyte globulin induction, followed by tacrolimus and steroids for around 3 years. Study conclusions and caveats: Recipient marrow held GvH clones, some first seen in ileum or blood. Among circulating GvH clones, peak levels were associated with early post-transplant declines in HvG clones.

Trimming took off 6 bases at V and 11 bases at J, with 16 bases between the two ends. CDR3 length equals 13 residues. From germline, CDR1 is MRHNA and CDR2 SNTAGT. The repertoire was sequenced with immunoSEQ multiplex PCR; TCRdb's copy has only in-frame clones and lacks some. In the table there are fewer than 120,000 clones, just under 95% of which are singletons. Concerning this clone: What it binds is unknown.

The input for sequencing was unstimulated CD8+ T cells sorted from spleen or lymph node cells, taken before intestinal transplant. The V gene is TRBV6-4, the J gene TRBJ1-4; D remains ambiguous. The source is a human donor who received an intestinal transplant. The CDR3 nucleotides are TGTGCCAGCAGCCTGAGCGGGAGGAAGAAACTGTTTTTT. As protein: CASSLSGRKKLFF.